This is a list of T cell receptor beta chains from one sample in a study of cytomegalovirus exposure and HLA in healthy donors. Libraries were prepared by immunoSEQ multiplex PCR; TCRdb keeps only in-frame clonotypes and omits some of them. The sample includes 120,000 to 150,000 clones, approximately 70% of them seen just once. The sample taken for sequencing was PBMCs. These receptors all come from a woman aged 30 to 39 in good health and CMV-seronegative. CDR3s include the opening cysteine and the closing phenylalanine or tryptophan. A D gene is named only where the DNA matches it firmly. Only part of the rows carry a size: once, few, many, or a class if the clone is expanded.

V gene,clone size,J gene,D gene,CDR3 protein,CDR3 DNA
TRBV4-1,once,TRBJ2-3,TRBD2,CASSQAGTNTDTQYF,TGCGCCAGCAGCCAAGCCGGGACTAACACAGATACGCAGTATTTT
TRBV2,.,TRBJ1-6,.,CASTLGGSHSPLHF,TGTGCCAGCACCTTGGGGGGTTCCCATTCACCCCTCCACTTT
TRBV6-1,.,TRBJ2-1,.,CASILLQGSYNEQFF,TGTGCCAGCATCCTTCTACAGGGTTCCTACAATGAGCAGTTCTTC
TRBV2,.,TRBJ2-3,TRBD2,CASRGGPSGHKYF,TGTGCCAGCCGAGGGGGACCTAGCGGGCATAAGTATTTT
TRBV5-1,.,TRBJ2-1,.,CASRTAGSPYNEQFF,TGCGCCAGCAGAACAGCGGGCTCACCCTACAATGAGCAGTTCTTC
TRBV30,.,TRBJ1-2,.,CAWSVRRELYGYTF,TGTGCCTGGAGTGTACGAAGGGAGTTGTATGGCTACACCTTC
TRBV2,.,TRBJ1-1,.,CASTPPGVSEAFF,TGTGCCAGCACCCCACCCGGGGTCTCTGAAGCTTTCTTT
TRBV4-2,few,TRBJ2-7,TRBD2,CASSQEWLASGGYEQYF,TGTGCCAGCAGCCAAGAATGGTTGGCTAGCGGGGGCTACGAGCAGTACTTC
TRBV5-1,.,TRBJ1-1,TRBD1,CASAQGSASEAFF,TGCGCCAGTGCACAGGGGAGTGCTTCTGAAGCTTTCTTT
TRBV6-6,few,TRBJ1-2,.,CASSVGGALHF,TGTGCCAGCAGTGTGGGGGGGGCTCTCCACTTC
TRBV6-6,.,TRBJ1-1,.,CASSYSTGMNTEAFF,TGTGCCAGCAGTTATAGTACAGGTATGAACACTGAAGCTTTCTTT
TRBV30,.,TRBJ2-2,.,CAWSAQGTGELFF,TGTGCCTGGAGTGCGCAGGGAACCGGGGAGCTGTTTTTT
TRBV11-3,.,TRBJ2-2,TRBD2,CASSPRGLAGGPDTGELFF,TGTGCCAGCAGCCCCCGGGGACTAGCGGGGGGGCCGGACACCGGGGAGCTGTTTTTT
TRBV4-2,.,TRBJ2-7,TRBD2,CASSGGRAYEQYF,TGTGCCAGCAGTGGCGGGAGGGCGTACGAGCAGTACTTC
TRBV18,.,TRBJ1-4,.,CASSQQAKNEKLFF,TGTGCCAGCTCACAACAGGCGAAGAATGAAAAACTGTTTTTT
TRBV6-1,.,TRBJ1-2,.,CASSEQWRDYGYTF,TGTGCCAGCAGTGAACAGTGGAGGGACTATGGCTACACCTTC
TRBV5-1,.,TRBJ2-2,.,CASSFGGRSGELFF,TGCGCCAGCAGCTTCGGAGGTAGGAGCGGGGAGCTGTTTTTT
TRBV27,.,TRBJ1-5,TRBD1,CASSAGTGGPSNQPQHF,TGTGCCAGCAGCGCCGGGACAGGGGGCCCTAGCAATCAGCCCCAGCATTTT
TRBV18,.,TRBJ1-1,.,CASSPGQAHEAFF,TGTGCCAGCTCACCCGGACAAGCACACGAAGCTTTCTTT
TRBV7-9,.,TRBJ2-5,TRBD1,CASSSVQGAGETQYF,TGTGCCAGCAGCTCAGTCCAGGGGGCAGGAGAGACCCAGTACTTC
TRBV9,.,TRBJ1-1,TRBD1,CASSARDRANTEAFF,TGTGCCAGCAGCGCCAGGGACAGAGCGAACACTGAAGCTTTCTTT
TRBV10-3,.,TRBJ2-1,.,CAISAPYDNEQFF,TGTGCCATCAGTGCCCCTTATGACAATGAGCAGTTCTTC
TRBV5-5,.,TRBJ1-1,.,CASSWEGMNTEAFF,TGTGCCAGCAGCTGGGAGGGGATGAACACTGAAGCTTTCTTT
TRBV23-1,few,TRBJ2-5,TRBD1,CASSQSLRGHGQETQYF,TGCGCCAGCAGTCAATCCCTCAGGGGGCATGGACAAGAGACCCAGTACTTC
TRBV9,.,TRBJ2-5,TRBD2,CASSVTVSGGRETQYF,TGTGCCAGCAGCGTAACAGTTAGCGGGGGGCGGGAGACCCAGTACTTC
TRBV28,.,TRBJ2-5,TRBD2,CASSSAGSLAEETQYF,TGTGCCAGCAGTTCGGCAGGTAGTCTAGCGGAAGAGACCCAGTACTTC
TRBV5-1,.,TRBJ2-3,TRBD1,CASSWDSGADTQYF,TGCGCCAGCAGCTGGGACAGTGGAGCAGATACGCAGTATTTT
TRBV5-4,.,TRBJ1-5,.,CASSLDRGQNQPQHF,TGTGCCAGCAGCTTGGATAGGGGCCAAAATCAGCCCCAGCATTTT
TRBV5-6,.,TRBJ1-5,.,CASSLSPLSNQPQHF,TGTGCCAGCAGCTTGTCTCCCCTTAGCAATCAGCCCCAGCATTTT
TRBV5-6,few,TRBJ1-2,.,CASSGFGQTHYGYTF,TGTGCCAGCAGCGGCTTCGGACAGACCCACTATGGCTACACCTTC
TRBV5-1,.,TRBJ2-3,TRBD1,CASSLEGATGDTQYF,TGCGCCAGCAGCTTGGAGGGGGCCACCGGAGATACGCAGTATTTT
TRBV5-6,.,TRBJ2-7,TRBD2,CASSGLAGVSYEQYF,TGTGCCAGCAGCGGACTAGCGGGAGTCTCCTACGAGCAGTACTTC
TRBV7-2,.,TRBJ1-2,.,CASSLRSGGKGYTF,TGTGCCAGCAGCTTACGTTCGGGGGGGAAAGGCTACACCTTC
TRBV19,few,TRBJ1-1,TRBD1,CASRIQGSETEAFF,TGTGCCAGTAGGATACAGGGGTCGGAAACTGAAGCTTTCTTT
TRBV28,.,TRBJ2-3,.,CASSSGSTADTQYF,TGTGCCAGCAGTTCAGGCTCCACCGCAGATACGCAGTATTTT
TRBV5-6,.,TRBJ1-5,TRBD1,CASSPFLQGANQPQHF,TGTGCCAGCAGCCCCTTCCTTCAGGGGGCCAATCAGCCCCAGCATTTT
TRBV5-1,.,TRBJ2-1,TRBD2,CASSRTGTTTNEQFF,TGCGCCAGCAGCCGTACCGGGACTACTACCAATGAGCAGTTCTTC
TRBV6-5,.,TRBJ2-3,TRBD2,CASSYGGGTDTQYF,TGTGCCAGCAGTTATGGGGGGGGTACAGATACGCAGTATTTT
TRBV6-6,.,TRBJ1-1,TRBD1,CASSYSGTGVEAFF,TGTGCCAGCAGTTATTCCGGGACAGGCGTTGAAGCTTTCTTT
TRBV4-2,.,TRBJ2-7,TRBD1,CASSPGTDGYEQYF,TGTGCCAGCAGCCCCGGGACAGACGGCTACGAGCAGTACTTC
TRBV13,.,TRBJ2-3,.,CASSLVSSTDTQYF,TGTGCCAGCAGCTTAGTTAGCAGCACAGATACGCAGTATTTT
TRBV5-1,.,TRBJ2-2,.,CASSFGQNTGELFF,TGCGCCAGCAGCTTTGGGCAGAACACCGGGGAGCTGTTTTTT